This T cell receptor beta chain was captured in a study of CD8 T cells in ankylosing spondylitis. Study-level findings and limits: Clones linked to the disease showed a CD8+ phenotype. They occurred at relatively low frequencies in peripheral blood. Prior literature has documented some motif variants in synovial fluid and blood from reactive arthritis. The authors reported significant enrichment of disease-linked clones in matched ankylosing spondylitis synovial fluid. Blood from ankylosing spondylitis patients appeared to carry a characteristic eight-variant TCR beta motif.

TCRdb re-called the 5' RACE reads through MiXCR, storing one row per CDR3 protein. Of about 96,000 distinct CDR3 sequences listed, more than 25% were seen once; the top ten hold around 59%. This clonotype was seen more than once but under ten times. The antigen is undetermined. The germline V gene has CDR1 DFQATT and CDR2 SNEGSKA (reference sequence). This CDR3 contains 13 residues. V was cut by 7 bases and J by 0 bases, with 10 bases left in between. The receptor was isolated from a male donor with ankylosing spondylitis or in good health (not recorded which). The material sequenced was blood, either unsorted or a sorted T cell fraction (not recorded which). The chain joins TRBV20-1 to TRBJ1-3, with D hard to call. This chain's CDR3 is CSVGRHSGNTIYF. Written as DNA, the CDR3 is TGCAGTGTGGGCAGGCACTCTGGAAACACCATATATTTT.